The source of this TCR beta chain is a study of OX40 agonist ivuxolimab in advanced cancers. General notes on the study: The costimulatory receptor OX40 (CD134) was targeted by ivuxolimab, a fully human IgG2 agonistic monoclonal antibody. The point of sequencing TCRbeta in the periphery was to test whether ivuxolimab changed TCR sequence diversity and drove clonal T-cell expansion. A male proportion of roughly 80% and a mean age of approximately 61 years, ranging from about 23 to 90, were recorded for the dose-escalation cohort. Three dose-escalation patients achieved partial responses, one with hepatocellular carcinoma and two with cutaneous melanoma. The monotherapy dose-escalation portion (N ≈ 57 patients) of the phase I ivuxolimab trial is reported in the paper. Of the roughly 52 patients in dose escalation, approximately 20 had hepatocellular carcinoma, about 15 had melanoma, 9 had renal cell carcinoma and 9 had head and neck cancer. Intravenous ivuxolimab was administered to patients every 2 weeks at six dose levels: 0.01, 0.1, 0.3, 1.5, 3 and 10 mg/kg. Patients were allowed to have had prior anti-PD-1, anti-PD-L1 or anti-CTLA-4 therapy, and 40% to 45% of the dose-escalation patients had previously received checkpoint inhibitors.

Note on this clone: Its recognized antigen is unknown. Qualities for individual bases were not recorded, and no much larger clone is one base off.

Study-wide conclusions, independent of this receptor: After ivuxolimab, more expanded clones were found on average in CD8+ T cells than in CD4+ T cells. At doses from 0.1 to 3.0 mg/kg, clonal expansion was seen in both CD4+ and CD8+ blood T cells between baseline and week 6. Antigen specificity was not determined for the clonally expanded peripheral T cells. In the 0.1-3.0 mg/kg groups, partial responders had among the lowest normalized peripheral clonal expansion, particularly in CD8+ T cells. Low levels of normalized T-cell clonal expansion were also seen in some patients who did not respond.

Clipping removes 5 bases from V and 0 bases from J, with 13 as the unmatched junction base count. CDR3 length: 18 amino acids, cysteine to phenylalanine. Just the 54-base CDR3 DNA is kept, in frame starting at base 1. CDR1 and CDR2, looked up from the germline V gene, are MGHRA and YSYEKL. Patients with a history of autoimmune disease or receiving systemic immunosuppression were excluded from the trial. Peripheral blood for TCR sequencing was collected from all dose cohorts at baseline, on cycle 4 day 1, and on cycle 7 day 1. The samples were drawn from a first-in-human, open-label, multicenter phase I dose-escalation trial of ivuxolimab. The trial enrolled adults with locally advanced or metastatic head and neck squamous cell, hepatocellular, melanoma or renal cell carcinoma. CD4+ and CD8+ T cells were sorted separately from peripheral blood before TCR sequencing. Genomic DNA was extracted from sorted cells for sequencing of the TCRbeta CDR3 region. The immunoSEQ Assay was used for sequencing of TCRbeta CDR3 regions. TCRdb holds this immuneACCESS table with in-frame rearrangements only. Some clones are missing; in checked studies, unresolved V genes explain under half, and the rest has no known cause. Counted in this sample were tens of thousands of clones; 60% to 80% of them appeared once. 1.6% of the sample comes from the top ten.

This chain is built from TRBV4-1 and TRBJ2-7; 10 bases in the junction line up with TRBD2. This specimen was CD4+ or CD8+ T cells sorted from blood, taken in a trial of the OX40 agonist ivuxolimab. The clonotype comes from an adult with an advanced solid tumor such as melanoma, head and neck, liver or kidney cancer. The CDR3 here reads CASSWTSGPVGSSYEQYF. The nucleotide sequence is TGCGCCAGCAGCTGGACTAGCGGACCAGTGGGGAGCTCCTACGAGCAGTACTTC.